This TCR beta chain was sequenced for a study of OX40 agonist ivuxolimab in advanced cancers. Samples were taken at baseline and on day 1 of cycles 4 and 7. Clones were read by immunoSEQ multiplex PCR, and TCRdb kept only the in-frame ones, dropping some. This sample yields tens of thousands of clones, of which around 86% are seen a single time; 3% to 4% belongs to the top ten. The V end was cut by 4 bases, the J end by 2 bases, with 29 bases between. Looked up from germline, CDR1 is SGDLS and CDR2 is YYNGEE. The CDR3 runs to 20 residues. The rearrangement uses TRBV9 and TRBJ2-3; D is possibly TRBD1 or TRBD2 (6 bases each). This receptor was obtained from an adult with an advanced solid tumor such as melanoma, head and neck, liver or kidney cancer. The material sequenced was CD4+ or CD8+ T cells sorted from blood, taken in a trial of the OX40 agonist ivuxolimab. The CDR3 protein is CASSPHHPTVLTGATDTQYF. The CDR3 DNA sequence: TGTGCCAGCAGCCCACACCACCCCACTGTTTTAACGGGGGCCACAGATACGCAGTATTTT.